This T cell receptor beta chain was identified during a study of blood T cell repertoires in COVID-19. Overall study context: PBMCs, B-cell-depleted T cells, or T cells provided the cDNA or gDNA that made up the material.

Libraries were prepared by immunoSEQ multiplex PCR; TCRdb keeps only in-frame clonotypes and omits some of them. The sample contains around 60,000 clones, roughly 88% of which appear only once. The germline gives CDR1 MNHEY, CDR2 SMNVEV (reference sequence). CDR3 length equals 14 residues. Trimming removed 6 bases from V and 0 bases from J, with 12 bases in between. The sequencing sample was made of peripheral blood. The V and J genes are TRBV27 and TRBJ2-7, with D maybe TRBD1 (6 bases). The clonotype originates from a man between 50 and 59 years old with active COVID-19. The CDR3 nucleotides are TGTGCCAGCAGAGACAGGCTAAGCTCCTACGAGCAGTACTTC. It translates to CASRDRLSSYEQYF.